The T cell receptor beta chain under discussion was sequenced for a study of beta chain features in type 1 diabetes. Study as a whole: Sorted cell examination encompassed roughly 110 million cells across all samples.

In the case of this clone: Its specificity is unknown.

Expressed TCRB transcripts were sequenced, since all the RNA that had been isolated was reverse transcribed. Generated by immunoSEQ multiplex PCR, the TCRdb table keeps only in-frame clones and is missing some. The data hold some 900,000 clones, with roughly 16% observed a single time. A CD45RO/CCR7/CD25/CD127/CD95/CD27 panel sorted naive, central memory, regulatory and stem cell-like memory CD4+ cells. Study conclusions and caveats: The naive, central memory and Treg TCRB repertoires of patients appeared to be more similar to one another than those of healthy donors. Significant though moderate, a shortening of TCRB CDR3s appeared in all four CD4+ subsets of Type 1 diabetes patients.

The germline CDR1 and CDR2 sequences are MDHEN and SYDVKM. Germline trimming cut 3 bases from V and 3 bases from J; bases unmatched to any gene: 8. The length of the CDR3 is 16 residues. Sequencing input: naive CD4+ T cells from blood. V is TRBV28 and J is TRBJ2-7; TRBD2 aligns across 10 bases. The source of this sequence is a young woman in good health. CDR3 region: CASSLSTSGIDYEQYF. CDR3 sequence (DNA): TGTGCCAGCAGTTTGTCCACTAGCGGGATAGACTACGAGCAGTACTTC.